A single sample gave rise to the 27 T cell receptor beta chains below, sequenced in a study of Ad26.COV2.S vaccination and SARS-CoV-2 variants. As for treatment: around 19 received Ad26.COV2.S at low or high dose, single or two shots; roughly five received placebo; per-sample allocation not given. On day 63 after the first injection, vaccine and placebo recipients gave samples. Measured with immunoSEQ multiplex PCR; TCRdb has only the in-frame clones, and not every one. In the table there are about 470,000 clones, roughly 87% of which are singletons. Sequences were derived from peripheral blood, sampled in a trial of Ad26.COV2.S vaccine versus placebo. These receptors came from a person between 18 and 59 years old who received the Ad26.COV2.S COVID-19 vaccine or a placebo.

The chain uses TRBV27 and TRBJ2-1; D is unclear. CDR1 and CDR2 from the germline V gene are MNHEY and SMNVEV (reference sequence). This CDR3 spans 13 amino acids. Between the trimmed V and J ends, which lost 1 base and 9 bases, there was a span of 10 bases. The CDR3 DNA follows: TGTGCCAGCAGTTTATTGGCTAGTCTTGAGCAGTTCTTC. This translates into CASSLLASLEQFF.

The V call is TRBV7-2, the J call TRBJ2-3, with D perhaps TRBD2 (5 bases). The CDR3 spans 17 residues. Trimming cost V 1 base and J 0 bases, with 14 bases left between them. The germline V gene has CDR1 SGHTA and CDR2 FQGNSA. For the CDR3, the DNA is TGTGCCAGCAGCTTAGTGGCGGTTTGGACTAGCACAGATACGCAGTATTTT. Translation gives CASSLVAVWTSTDTQYF.

V is TRBV30 and J is TRBJ2-3, with TRBD2 matching 7 bases. CDR3 length: 14 amino acids. Germline V gene sequence: CDR1 GTSNPN, CDR2 SVGIG (reference sequence). Trimming took 0 bases from V and 3 from J; bases not matched to a gene: 3. The CDR3 nucleotides are TGTGCCTGGAGTGTAGGGACTACTACAGATACGCAGTATTTT. It codes for CAWSVGTTTDTQYF.

The gene calls are TRBV9 and TRBJ2-3; D not resolved. The CDR3 sequence is 15 residues long. V lost 0 bases and J lost 2, with 10 bases in between. Looked up from germline, CDR1 is SGDLS and CDR2 is YYNGEE. CDR3 loop: CASSVVMDFTDTQYF. CDR3 nucleotide sequence: TGTGCCAGCAGCGTAGTGATGGATTTCACAGATACGCAGTATTTT.

This chain joins TRBV15 and TRBJ1-1, with 9 bases identical to TRBD1. Germline assignment: CDR1 LNHNV and CDR2 YYDKDF (reference sequence). The length of the CDR3 is 15 residues. Trimming took 5 bases from V and 10 from J; bases not matched to a gene: 14. CDR3 in amino acids: CATSGAGQGVMPAFF. The CDR3 DNA reads as TGTGCCACCAGCGGAGCGGGACAGGGAGTTATGCCAGCTTTCTTT.

The genes are TRBV14 and TRBJ2-3; TRBD2 agrees at 7 bases. The length of the CDR3 is 15 residues. Germline-derived CDR1 and CDR2 are SGHDN and FVKESK. Losses at the gene ends were 2 bases for V and 2 bases for J; bases not matched to a gene: 4. The CDR3 DNA follows: TGTGCCAGCAGCCAATTTAGCGGGCTCACAGATACGCAGTATTTT. It is translated as CASSQFSGLTDTQYF.

V is TRBV6-1 and J is TRBJ1-5; the match to TRBD1 covers 9 bases. V was clipped by 3 bases and J by 7 bases; unmatched bases: 4. Germline V gene data show CDR1 as MNHNS and CDR2 as SASEGT. CDR3 length: 14 amino acids. CDR3 sequence (DNA): TGTGCCAGCAGTGAGGGACAGGGCGGCCAGCCCCAGCATTTT. Protein: CASSEGQGGQPQHF.

This clone was counted only a few times. The junction shows a germline mismatch at one end, possibly a read error. The chain links TRBV4-3 to TRBJ2-1, with 7 bases identical to TRBD2. Germline CDR1 is LGHNA and CDR2 is YSLEER. This CDR3 is built from 16 residues. The CDR3 nucleotides are TGCACCAGCAGCCAAGATGGGAGGGCCGGATGTAATGAGCAGTTCTTC. The encoded protein is CTSSQDGRAGCNEQFF.

The V call is TRBV5-4, the J call TRBJ1-2, with D unresolved. Germline V gene data show CDR1 as SGHNT and CDR2 as YYREEE (reference sequence). V was trimmed by 4 bases and J by 5 bases, leaving 18 bases between them. The CDR3 is 15 residues long. The CDR3 sequence is CASSNEPGSLYGYTF. In DNA form, the CDR3 reads TGTGCCAGCAGCAATGAGCCCGGGTCCCTATATGGCTACACCTTC. Using reference TRBV5-4 and TRBJ1-2 for the parts outside the CDR3, the full variable domain is ETGVTQSPTHLIKTRGQQVTLRCSSQSGHNTVSWYQQALGQGPQFIFQYYREEENGRGNFPPRFSGLQFPNYSSELNVNALELDDSALYLCASSNEPGSLYGYTFGSGTRLTVV.

The gene calls are TRBV12-3 or TRBV12-4 and TRBJ2-3; 7 bases line up with TRBD1. The V and J ends lost 6 bases and 8 bases, in that order; junction bases with no gene match: 8. CDR3 length equals 13 residues. The DNA for the CDR3 is TGTGCCAGCAGCACGGACAGGTTGGCTACGCAGTATTTT. This translates into CASSTDRLATQYF.

This clone came up once. V is TRBV5-6 and J is TRBJ2-7; 7 nucleotides align to TRBD2. Germline CDR1 is SGHDT and CDR2 is YYEEEE. Trimming at V came to 2 bases and at J to 1 base, leaving 6 bases not matched to a gene. The CDR3 contains 15 residues. CDR3 nucleotide sequence: TGTGCCAGCAGCTTTGCGGGAGTAGGATCCTACGAGCAGTACTTC. It encodes CASSFAGVGSYEQYF.

J is TRBJ2-7 and V is TRBV30; the match to TRBD2 covers 11 bases. CDR1 is GTSNPN and CDR2 is SVGIG in the germline V gene (reference sequence). The CDR3 has 15 amino acids. Trimming removed 1 base from V and 0 bases from J; junction bases left unmatched: 2. The CDR3 reads CAWSGTSGSSYEQYF. The CDR3 DNA reads as TGTGCCTGGAGTGGAACTAGCGGGAGCTCCTACGAGCAGTACTTC. The full variable domain, rest sourced from reference TRBV30 and TRBJ2-7, is SQTIHQWPATLVQPVGSPLSLECTVEGTSNPNLYWYRQAAGRGLQLLFYSVGIGQISSEVPQNLSASRPQDRQFILSSKKLLLSDSGFYLCAWSGTSGSSYEQYFGPGTRLTVT.

Remarks on this clone: The same CDR3 is also encoded by other DNA sequences in this sample. The chain uses TRBV4-2 and TRBJ1-3; D remains ambiguous. Germline CDR1 reads LGHNA; CDR2 reads YNFKEQ. V was clipped by 0 bases and J by 0 bases, with 6 bases between them. There are 15 residues in the CDR3. The DNA of the CDR3 is TGTGCCAGCAGCCAAGACGGCGGCTCTGGAAACACCATATATTTT. It translates to CASSQDGGSGNTIYF.

The V call is TRBV27, the J call TRBJ2-7; D remains ambiguous. The CDR3 runs 13 residues. V lost 2 bases to trimming and J lost 0 bases, with 5 bases between them. CDR1 and CDR2 (germline): MNHEY, SMNVEV (reference sequence). The DNA for the CDR3 is TGTGCCAGCAGTTTAGCGTCCTCCTACGAGCAGTACTTC. This translates into CASSLASSYEQYF.

The chain is built from TRBV13 and TRBJ2-1; D is unclear. Germline lookup yields CDR1 PRHDT and CDR2 FYEKMQ (reference sequence). V was shortened by 1 base and J by 0 bases, with 10 bases between the two germline ends. The CDR3 is 16 amino acids. The CDR3 spells CASSLAVPSSYNEQFF. CDR3 DNA: TGTGCCAGCAGCTTAGCGGTACCTAGCTCCTACAATGAGCAGTTCTTC.

V is TRBV9 and J is TRBJ2-5; 7 positions agree with TRBD2. CDR3 length equals 17 residues. The junction had 14 bases not matched to a gene; V was cut back by 4 bases and J by 2 bases. Germline assignment: CDR1 SGDLS and CDR2 YYNGEE. The CDR3 DNA is TGTGCCAGCAGCCCCCACGGGGGGACTGGCCTTCAAGAGACCCAGTACTTC. It encodes CASSPHGGTGLQETQYF.

The rearrangement links TRBV9 to TRBJ2-5, with D possibly being TRBD2 (7 bases). Germline CDR1 SGDLS, CDR2 YYNGEE. The CDR3 runs to 15 residues. V shed 2 bases and J shed 4 bases, with 15 bases lying between them. CDR3 DNA: TGTGCCAGCAGCGTCGAGAGGGGGGGCCCAGAGACCCAGTACTTC. Its protein product is CASSVERGGPETQYF.

The rearrangement links TRBV9 to TRBJ1-2; 11 bases line up with TRBD1. Trimming took 0 bases from V and 8 from J; bases not matched to a gene: 12. Germline CDR1 and CDR2: SGDLS and YYNGEE. The CDR3 length is 17 residues. The chain's CDR3 is CASSVEDRGRFWEGYTF. The CDR3 bases are TGTGCCAGCAGCGTAGAGGACAGGGGGCGCTTCTGGGAGGGCTACACCTTC.

Turning to this clone: Distinct nucleotide sequences in the sample also encode this CDR3. This chain links TRBV19 with TRBJ2-7, with a possible D match to TRBD1 (5 bases). The length of the CDR3 is 13 residues. In germline, CDR1 is LNHDA, CDR2 SQIVND (reference sequence). V was trimmed by 3 bases and J by 4 bases, leaving 10 bases between them. The CDR3 DNA sequence: TGTGCCAGTAGTATGGGGCAGGCGTACGAGCAGTACTTC. Its protein is CASSMGQAYEQYF.

This clone was found once. The rearrangement joins TRBV7-2 to TRBJ2-2, with D perhaps TRBD1 (6 bases). The V end was cut by 1 base, the J end by 7 bases, with 10 bases between. The germline gives CDR1 SGHTA, CDR2 FQGNSA. The CDR3 contains 14 residues. CDR3 sequence reads: CASSLDRVNGELFF. The CDR3 region has the DNA TGTGCCAGCAGCTTAGACAGGGTAAACGGGGAGCTGTTTTTT.

V gene TRBV18 combines with J gene TRBJ2-1; TRBD2 matches 10 bases. This CDR3 region has 16 residues. The germline V gene has CDR1 KGHSH and CDR2 LQKENI. J was trimmed by 6 bases and V by 4 bases; bases with no gene match: 9. CDR3 nucleotides: TGTGCCAGCTCACTCCAACGACTAGCGGGTCTCAATGAGCAGTTCTTC. The encoded protein is CASSLQRLAGLNEQFF.

V gene TRBV5-5 combines with J gene TRBJ1-6; D not certain. Germline CDR1 and CDR2: SGHKS and YYEKEE (reference sequence). V was shortened by 0 bases and J by 7 bases, with 11 bases between the two germline ends. The CDR3 consists of 15 residues. CDR3 amino acids: CASSLDRLSNSPLHF. The CDR3 region has the DNA TGTGCCAGCAGCTTGGACAGACTATCAAATTCACCCCTCCACTTT.

CDR3 region: CASRTGGQPQHF. Here the CDR3 DNA reads TGTGCCAGCAGGACAGGGGGTCAGCCCCAGCATTTT. The chain links TRBV27 to TRBJ1-5, with 9 bases fitting TRBD1. V shed 6 bases and J 6 bases; nucleotides not matched to a gene: 0. This CDR3 is 12 amino acids long. Per the germline V gene, CDR1 is MNHEY and CDR2 is SMNVEV (reference sequence).

This clone has only a few counts. The chain uses TRBV7-9 and TRBJ1-1; D perhaps matches TRBD1 (6 bases). Germline assignment: CDR1 SEHNR and CDR2 FQNEAQ (reference sequence). V gave up 1 base and J gave up 11 bases, with 20 bases separating them. This CDR3 region has 15 residues. CDR3 sequence (DNA): TGTGCCAGCAGCTTAGTAGATACGGGGGCGAGGTCGGCTTTCTTT. This encodes CASSLVDTGARSAFF. Using reference TRBV7-9 and TRBJ1-1 for the parts outside the CDR3, the full variable domain is DTGVSQNPRHKITKRGQNVTFRCDPISEHNRLYWYRQTLGQGPEFLTYFQNEAQLEKSRLLSDRFSAERPKGSFSTLEIQRTEQGDSAMYLCASSLVDTGARSAFFGQGTRLTVV.

V usage is TRBV7-2 and J usage is TRBJ1-1; TRBD1 might be the D (5 bases). V was shortened by 0 bases and J by 0 bases, with 20 bases between the two germline ends. The length of the CDR3 is 19 residues. Germline CDR1 reads SGHTA; CDR2 reads FQGNSA. The DNA for the CDR3 is TGTGCCAGCAGCTTAGCGCCCAGGGCCAAGACCGAAATGAACACTGAAGCTTTCTTT. This gives the protein CASSLAPRAKTEMNTEAFF.

The chain has TRBV4-1 and TRBJ2-2; 7 bases align to TRBD2. The CDR3 runs to 14 residues. Germline V gene lookup returns CDR1 MGHRA and CDR2 YSYEKL. V lost 4 bases to trimming and J lost 4 bases; unmatched junction nucleotides: 3. The CDR3 nucleotides read TGCGCCAGCAGCCTGGGACTATTCACCGGGGAGCTGTTTTTT. Amino acid sequence: CASSLGLFTGELFF.

The V and J genes are TRBV2 and TRBJ1-1; D not resolved. Germline V gives CDR1 SNHLY, CDR2 FYNNEI. The length of the CDR3 is 14 residues. With 4 bases removed from V and 5 bases from J, the gap between germline ends came to 14 bases. DNA for the CDR3: TGTGCCAGCAGTGGGGTGGAAGGGTCGACTGAAGCTTTCTTT. Translated, it gives CASSGVEGSTEAFF.